Only one count was recorded for the clone carrying this TCR beta chain. Its specificity is not known. This sample was included in a study of blood T cells in healthy people across ages. Whole-study findings and limits: It was the long-lived donors that had more naive CD4+ cells and higher diversity than aged donors.

The use of a sample-barcoded 5' primer and a J-beta primer mix characterized a second PCR of roughly 7 to 11 cycles. Every cDNA molecule carried a tag from a template-switch adaptor bearing 12 random nucleotides. Each CDR3 protein is one row after TCRdb ran MiXCR on the 5' RACE reads. The table lists approximately 690,000 distinct CDR3 sequences, 40% to 50% of them singletons. The length of the CDR3 is 16 residues. Trimming removed 3 bases from V and 4 bases from J; junction bases left unmatched: 7. Germline V lookup: CDR1 SGHTA, CDR2 FQGNSA. Approximately 10 milliliters was the volume of peripheral blood drawn from each donor.

This receptor was identified in a man at least 80 years old in good health. The chain carries TRBV7-2 and TRBJ2-5, with 11 bases aligning to TRBD2. The specimen sequenced was blood. The CDR3 loop is CASSFSSGGASETQYF. As DNA, the CDR3 is TGTGCCAGCAGCTTTAGTAGCGGGGGGGCTTCAGAGACCCAGTACTTC.